Following are 3 T cell receptor beta chains from one sample sequenced in a study of T cells after yellow fever vaccination. TCRdb re-derived calls from the 5' RACE reads in MiXCR, one entry per CDR3 protein. This table has just over 250,000 distinct CDR3 sequences, about 5.2% appearing once. The source material was CD4+ T cells sorted from PBMCs, sampled on the day of the yellow fever booster vaccination. The source is a man aged 18 to 30 who received the YFV17D yellow fever vaccine.

J is TRBJ2-7 and V is TRBV12-3 or TRBV12-4, with a tentative D call TRBD1 (6 bases). The CDR3 consists of 14 residues. V was pared by 5 bases and J by 1 base, with 12 bases between. The CDR3 nucleotides read TGTGCCAGCAGTCGCCGACAGGAATCCTACGAGCAGTACTTC. It yields the protein CASSRRQESYEQYF.

In this sample, this clonotype turned up a few times. This chain uses TRBV9 with TRBJ2-3; possibly TRBD2 for D (5 bases). The CDR3 has 14 amino acids. Germline values: CDR1 SGDLS, CDR2 YYNGEE. The V gene lost 3 bases and the J gene lost 2 bases, with 10 bases spanning the gap. The CDR3 here is CASSGTDFTDTQYF. CDR3 DNA sequence: TGTGCCAGCAGCGGGACGGACTTCACAGATACGCAGTATTTT.

This clonotype was picked up a small number of times. The J gene is TRBJ2-1, the V gene TRBV6-2 or TRBV6-3; 11 positions agree with TRBD2. V gave up 10 bases and J gave up 8 bases; unmatched junction bases: 13. CDR3 length: 15 amino acids. The V gene's germline CDR1 is MNHEY and CDR2 SVGEGT. The CDR3 sequence: CATRDGSGGAYEQFF. Written as DNA, the CDR3 is TGTGCCACCAGGGACGGTAGCGGGGGGGCTTATGAGCAGTTCTTC.